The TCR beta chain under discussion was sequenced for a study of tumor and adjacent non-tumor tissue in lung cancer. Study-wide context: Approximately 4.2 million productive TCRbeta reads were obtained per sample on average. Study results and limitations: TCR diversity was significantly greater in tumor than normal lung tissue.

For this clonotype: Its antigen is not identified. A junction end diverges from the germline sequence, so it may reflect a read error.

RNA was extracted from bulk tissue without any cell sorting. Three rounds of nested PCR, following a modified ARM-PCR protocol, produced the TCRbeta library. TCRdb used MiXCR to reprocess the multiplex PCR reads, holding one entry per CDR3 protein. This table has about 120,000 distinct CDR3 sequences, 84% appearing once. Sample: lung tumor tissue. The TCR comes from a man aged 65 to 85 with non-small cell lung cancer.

Here the CDR3 reads CVSSNTAAGTGYGYTF. In DNA, the CDR3 is TGTGTCAGCAGCAATACCGCAGCCGGGACAGGCTATGGCTACACCTTC. The V call is TRBV7-9, the J call TRBJ1-2; 8 positions agree with TRBD1. The CDR3 runs to 16 residues. CDR1 SEHNR and CDR2 FQNEAQ come from the germline V gene (reference sequence).